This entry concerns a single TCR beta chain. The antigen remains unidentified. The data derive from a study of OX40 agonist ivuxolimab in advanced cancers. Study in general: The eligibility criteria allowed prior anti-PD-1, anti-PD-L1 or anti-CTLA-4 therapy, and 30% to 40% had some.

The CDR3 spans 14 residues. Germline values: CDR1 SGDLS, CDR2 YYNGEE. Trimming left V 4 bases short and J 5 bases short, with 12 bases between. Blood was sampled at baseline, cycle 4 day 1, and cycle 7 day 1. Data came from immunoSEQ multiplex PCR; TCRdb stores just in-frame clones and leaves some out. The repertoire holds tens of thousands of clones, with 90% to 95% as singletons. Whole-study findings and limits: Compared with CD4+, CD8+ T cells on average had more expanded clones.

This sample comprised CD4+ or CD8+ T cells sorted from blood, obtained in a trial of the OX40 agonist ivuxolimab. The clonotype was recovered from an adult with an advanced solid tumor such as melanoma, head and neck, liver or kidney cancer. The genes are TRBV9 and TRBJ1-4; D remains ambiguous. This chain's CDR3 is CASSPQVGNEKLFF. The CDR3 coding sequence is TGTGCCAGCAGCCCCCAGGTCGGGAATGAAAAACTGTTTTTT.